Detailed here is one T cell receptor (beta chain). TCRdb reprocessed the PCR reads with MiXCR, giving one entry per CDR3 protein. The profile shows 12,000 or so distinct CDR3 sequences, around 24% of them singletons. The V gene's germline CDR1 is SGHTA and CDR2 FQGNSA. J was trimmed by 7 bases and V by 0 bases; bases with no gene match: 10. The CDR3 is 17 residues long. The entry originates in a study of immune characterization of retroperitoneal liposarcoma. This receptor was taken from a female donor with retroperitoneal liposarcoma. This chain joins TRBV7-2 and TRBJ2-2, with 8 bases that match TRBD2. Sequenced material: tumor tissue. For the CDR3, the DNA is TGTGCCAGCAGCTTAGCGGCCAGCGGGAGACGCGGCGGGGAGCTGTTTTTT. This encodes CASSLAASGRRGGELFF.